This T cell receptor (beta chain) was identified in a study of T-cell reconstitution after alpha-beta-depleted transplantation in children. Unique molecular identifiers were incorporated during preparation of the TCRbeta library. TCRdb re-called the PCR reads through MiXCR, storing one row per CDR3 protein. The sample has some 550,000 distinct CDR3 sequences, approximately 16% seen once. The CDR3 has 13 residues. Germline V gene sequence: CDR1 SGHRS, CDR2 YFSETQ. V lost 5 bases, J lost 8 bases, and 16 bases lay in between. Sequencing was performed on PBMCs from the stem cell graft donor, taken from the stem cell graft. The chain combines TRBV5-1 with TRBJ1-2, with D perhaps matching TRBD1 (6 bases). The source is a human donor who donated a stem cell graft to a child with acute lymphoblastic leukemia. The CDR3 nucleotides read TGCGCCAGCAGTTTCTCATCGACAGGCGGCTACACCTTC. Translated, it gives CASSFSSTGGYTF.